This T cell receptor beta chain stems from a study of blood T cell repertoires in COVID-19. At the level of the study: Acute and convalescent COVID-19 specimens originated in the United States, Italy and Spain. PBMCs, B-cell-depleted T cells, or T cells provided the cDNA or gDNA that made up the material.

In the authors' methods: Amplification of reference gene primers was used by the study to estimate nucleated cell counts. Sequencing used immunoSEQ multiplex PCR; TCRdb keeps in-frame clones, though not all of them. The DNA gave D and trimming, while V, J and clone size come from that table. This table has more than 150,000 clones, about three quarters appearing once. This CDR3 contains 16 residues. Germline V CDR1 and CDR2: SNHLY, FYNNEI. The junction had 5 bases not matched to a gene; V was cut back by 6 bases and J by 1 base. Sequencing used peripheral blood. The TCR comes from an elderly woman with active or convalescent COVID-19. The V and J genes are TRBV2 and TRBJ2-5; 13 positions match TRBD2. The CDR3 spells CASSRLAGGFQETQYF. In DNA form, the CDR3 reads TGTGCCAGCAGCAGACTAGCGGGGGGTTTCCAAGAGACCCAGTACTTC.